The clone carrying this T cell receptor beta chain appeared many times. The target antigen is unknown. Caucasian, healthy and from Russia, the donors were aged between about 6 and 90. The CDR3 contains 14 residues. Germline values: CDR1 SGHTA, CDR2 FQGNSA. Trimming removed 5 bases at V and 8 bases at J, with 16 bases between. With a J-beta primer mix and a sample-barcoded 5' primer, a second PCR ran roughly 6 to 11 cycles. MiXCR was run by TCRdb on the 5' RACE reads, yielding one entry per CDR3 protein. There are about 930,000 distinct CDR3 sequences in the sample; 25% to 35% occur only once, and 10% lies in the top ten. The record originates from a study of blood T cells in healthy people across ages. The study, taken as a whole, reports: A roughly linear fall in TCR beta diversity per million T cells was seen with increasing age. Without sorted subsets, naive and antigen-experienced compartments could not be conclusively compared.

These sequences were also reported in another study, on T cells of mothers and their children. This second study notes: A few healthy Caucasian mothers, along with their six children, were the donors.

The origin of this receptor is a woman between 35 and 50 years old in good health. The specimen sequenced was blood. V is TRBV7-2 and J is TRBJ2-1; tentative D call: TRBD1 (6 bases). The CDR3 here is CASSPVGARYEQFF. CDR3 in DNA: TGTGCCAGCAGCCCCGTGGGGGCTAGGTATGAGCAGTTCTTC. Supplemented by reference TRBV7-2 and TRBJ2-1, the full variable domain reads GAGVSQSPSNKVTEKGKDVELRCDPISGHTALYWYRQSLGQGLEFLIYFQGNSAPDKSGLPSDRFSAERTGGSVSTLTIQRTQQEDSAVYLCASSPVGARYEQFFGPGTRLTVL.